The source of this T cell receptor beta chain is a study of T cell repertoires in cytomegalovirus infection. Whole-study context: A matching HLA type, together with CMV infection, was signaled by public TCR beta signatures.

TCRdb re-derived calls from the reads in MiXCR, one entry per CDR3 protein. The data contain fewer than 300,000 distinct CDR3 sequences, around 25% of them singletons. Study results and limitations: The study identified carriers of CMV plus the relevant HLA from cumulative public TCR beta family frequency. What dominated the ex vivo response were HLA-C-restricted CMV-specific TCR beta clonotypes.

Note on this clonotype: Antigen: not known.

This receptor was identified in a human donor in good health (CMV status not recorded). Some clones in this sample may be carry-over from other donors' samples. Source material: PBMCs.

The CDR3 region has the DNA TGTGCCAGCGCTAGCGGGACTAGCTCCTACAATGAGCAGTTCTTC. Its translation is CASASGTSSYNEQFF. The chain joins TRBV27 to TRBJ2-1; 9 nucleotides line up with TRBD2. V shed 8 bases, J shed 0 bases, and the junction held 5 bases outside the gene matches. CDR1 and CDR2 from the germline V gene are MNHEY and SMNVEV (reference sequence). The length of the CDR3 is 15 residues.